The TCR beta chain described here comes from a study of shared clonotypes between healthy human individuals. TCRdb's copy holds only in-frame clones and misses some; the assay was immunoSEQ multiplex PCR. Among millions of clones listed, approximately 94% were seen once. Trimming took 6 bases from V and 5 from J; bases not matched to a gene: 4. Germline V CDR1 and CDR2: LNHDA, SQIVND (reference sequence). This CDR3 contains 12 residues. With respect to this clone: Its specificity is not known.

It was CD45RO-negative cells, positively selected for CCR7, that made up naive CD8 cells, with terminally differentiated effector memory CD45RA+ cells excluded. Points from the study as a whole: On the whole, naive subsets had larger estimated richness than memory subsets had.

The sequence was obtained from a man between 18 and 35 years old in good health. The sample comprised naive CD8+ T cells sorted from blood. The chain is built from TRBV19 and TRBJ2-7; 7 bases map to TRBD1. CDR3 amino acids: CASSPTGNEQYF. The DNA for the CDR3 is TGTGCCAGTAGCCCGACAGGGAACGAGCAGTACTTC. The full variable domain, completed using reference TRBV19 and TRBJ2-7, is DGGITQSPKYLFRKEGQNVTLSCEQNLNHDAMYWYRQDPGQGLRLIYYSQIVNDFQKGDIAEGYSVSREKKESFPLTVTSAQKNPTAFYLCASSPTGNEQYFGPGTRLTVT.